These T cell receptor beta chains were read from a single sample in a study of tumor and adjacent non-tumor tissue in lung cancer. TCRdb called the multiplex PCR reads again in MiXCR, with one record for every CDR3 protein. The table records about 90,000 distinct CDR3 sequences, around 80% of them present only once. The specimen was distant non-tumor lung tissue. These receptors came from a woman aged 50 to 60 with non-small cell lung cancer. CDR3s include the opening cysteine and the closing phenylalanine or tryptophan. D genes are given only for firm matches. Part of the rows lack a size; the others show once, few, many or a class for expanded clones.

D: TRBD2
V: TRBV11-1
J: TRBJ2-5
size: -
DNA: TGTGCCAGCAGCCCGGGTAGCGGGAGCACTCAAGAGACCCAGTACTTC
CDR3: CASSPGSGSTQETQYF

D: -
V: TRBV5-1
J: TRBJ2-3
size: -
DNA: TGCGCCAGCAGCTTTAGCGCTACTAGCACAGATAGGCGGTATTTT
CDR3: CASSFSATSTDRRYF

D: TRBD2
V: TRBV11-2
J: TRBJ2-1
size: -
DNA: TGTGCCGTAAGGGAGGGAGGGCCGCGCGAGCAGTTCTTC
CDR3: CAVREGGPREQFF

D: -
V: TRBV6-6
J: TRBJ1-1
size: -
DNA: TGTACCATCAGTCGGTCGAACACTGAAGCTTTCTTT
CDR3: CTISRSNTEAFF

D: TRBD1
V: TRBV6-1
J: TRBJ1-1
size: -
DNA: TGTGCCAGCAGTATGACAGGGAAGGCTGAAGCTTTCTTT
CDR3: CASSMTGKAEAFF

D: TRBD1
V: TRBV20-1
J: TRBJ1-4
size: many
DNA: TGCAGTGCTAGAGATCTCGGTGGGACAGGTGAAAAACTGTTTTTT
CDR3: CSARDLGGTGEKLFF

D: -
V: TRBV30
J: TRBJ1-5
size: -
DNA: TGTGCCTGGATCGCCCGGGACAAGAATCAGCCCCAGCATTTT
CDR3: CAWIARDKNQPQHF

D: -
V: TRBV11-3
J: TRBJ2-1
size: -
DNA: TGTGCCAGCATCTTAGGGTCTAGCAGCAGCTCCTACAAAGAGCAGTTCTTC
CDR3: CASILGSSSSSYKEQFF

D: TRBD2
V: TRBV10-3
J: TRBJ2-1
size: medium-sized
DNA: TGTGCCATCAAAGGTGGGGCACTAGCGGAAGGCAATGAGCAGTTCTTC
CDR3: CAIKGGALAEGNEQFF

D: -
V: TRBV10-2
J: TRBJ2-7
size: -
DNA: TGCGCCGGGGATCACGACCAGTACTTC
CDR3: CAGDHDQYF

D: -
V: TRBV10-3
J: TRBJ1-2
size: -
DNA: TGTGCCATCAGTAATGGACGGCAAAGCTATGGCTACACCTTC
CDR3: CAISNGRQSYGYTF

D: TRBD2
V: TRBV11-2
J: TRBJ2-1
size: -
DNA: TGTGCCAGCAGCTTAAGTAGCGGGGAGTCTGGGCGCGATCATAATGAGCAGTTCTTT
CDR3: CASSLSSGESGRDHNEQFF

D: TRBD1
V: TRBV14
J: TRBJ1-1
size: -
DNA: TGTGCCAGAAGGCGGACAGGGGGATCGTATGAAGTTTTCTTT
CDR3: CARRRTGGSYEVFF

D: TRBD2
V: TRBV4-1
J: TRBJ2-3
size: -
DNA: TGCGCCAGCTGCCAAGAATGCGGGAGGGATACGCAGTATTTT
CDR3: CASCQECGRDTQYF

D: -
V: TRBV11-2
J: TRBJ2-1
size: -
DNA: TGTGCCTGCAGCTTAGAGTCGGGAGCTGAGCAGTTCTTC
CDR3: CACSLESGAEQFF

D: -
V: TRBV5-4
J: TRBJ2-7
size: -
DNA: TGTACCAGCAGCCCTGGACTTGTATACGGGCAGTACTTC
CDR3: CTSSPGLVYGQYF

D: -
V: TRBV5-4
J: TRBJ1-1
size: -
DNA: TGTGCCAATAGCTCCGAGGCAGTGAACACTGAAGCTTTCTTT
CDR3: CANSSEAVNTEAFF

D: -
V: TRBV4-1
J: TRBJ1-5
size: once
DNA: TGCGCCAGCGGCCAAGAAGGGAATGGAAGCCAGTCCCAGCATTTT
CDR3: CASGQEGNGSQSQHF

D: -
V: TRBV6-5
J: TRBJ1-4
size: -
DNA: TGTGCCATCGGAGGGATAGGGGGGGAAAAACTGTTTTTT
CDR3: CAIGGIGGEKLFF

D: TRBD1
V: TRBV5-1
J: TRBJ2-3
size: -
DNA: TGCGCCAGCAGCTTGGCGACAGGGCGATTTAATACACAGTATTTT
CDR3: CASSLATGRFNTQYF

D: -
V: TRBV4-2
J: TRBJ2-3
size: many
DNA: TGTGCCAGCAGCCATACCTCCGGCGGGGTAATCGGTAGAGATACGCAGTATTTT
CDR3: CASSHTSGGVIGRDTQYF

D: -
V: TRBV6-5
J: TRBJ2-7
size: -
DNA: TGTGCCAGCTGTAAATCAGGGCCCCTGGGGGGTTACGAGCAGAACTTC
CDR3: CASCKSGPLGGYEQNF